A single sample gave rise to the 20 T cell receptor delta chains below, sequenced in a study of gamma-delta T cells after stem cell transplantation. TCRdb reprocessed the RT-PCR reads through CATT. The sample contains some 700 delta-chain clones, approximately 59% of which appear only once. The source material was gamma-delta T cells. The receptors derive from a human donor. It is not recorded whose cells these are; they may come from a transplant donor.

This clone was found a few times. Additional DNA sequences in this sample encode the identical CDR3. The CDR3 loop reads CACRASQVHWGPPGKLIF. In DNA, the CDR3 is TGTGCCTGCCGAGCATCCCAGGTCCACTGGGGCCCCCCGGGTAAACTCATCTTT. The genes are TRDV3 and TRDJ1; TRDD3 matches at 7 bases. Germline lookup yields CDR1 TVYSNPD and CDR2 GDNSRS (reference sequence). V dropped 4 bases and J dropped 7; count of bases not matched to a gene: 27. CDR3 length: 18 residues.

This clone has just a few counts. The junction differs from germline at one of its ends, possibly a read error. The chain links TRDV2 to TRDJ3; 9 bases match TRDD3. Germline CDR1 and CDR2: GEAIGNYY and EKD. The CDR3 extends over 18 amino acids. The CDR3: CACGTWGISSWDTRQMFF. The CDR3 DNA sequence: TGTGCCTGTGGCACCTGGGGGATCAGCTCCTGGGACACCCGACAGATGTTTTTC.

The rearrangement uses TRDV2 and TRDJ1, with D hard to call. Trimming removed 0 bases from V and 0 bases from J, with 10 bases in between. In germline, CDR1 is GEAIGNYY, CDR2 EKD. The CDR3 totals 15 residues. CDR3 in amino acids: CACDTVSPYTDKLIF. Written as DNA, the CDR3 is TGTGCCTGTGACACCGTTTCCCCGTACACCGATAAACTCATCTTT.

This clone was found a few times. The same CDR3 can be traced to other DNA sequences in this sample. The gene calls are TRDV2 and TRDJ3; 11 nucleotides line up with TRDD3. The CDR3 has 18 amino acids. Germline V CDR1 and CDR2: GEAIGNYY, EKD. With 3 bases clipped from V and 0 bases from J, the junction kept 3 bases outside the gene matches. CDR3 residues: CACDVLGDSSWDTRQMFF. The CDR3 DNA reads as TGTGCCTGTGACGTACTGGGGGATAGCTCCTGGGACACCCGACAGATGTTTTTC.

Of note for this clone: This is likely an artifact of a read error, given a far larger clone one base away. This rearrangement joins TRDV2 to TRDJ1, with D unresolved. This CDR3 has 15 residues. The ends were cut back, 1 base at V and 0 bases at J, with 11 bases in the middle. Germline CDR1 reads GEAIGNYY; CDR2 reads EKD. CDR3 amino acids: CACDTVGFDTDKLIF. The CDR3 DNA sequence: TGTGCCTGTGACACGGTCGGGTTCGACACCGATAAACTCATCTTT.

DNA of the CDR3: TGTGCCTGTGACGCCTTACTGGGGGATACACCCGATAAACTCATCTTT. Its translation: CACDALLGDTPDKLIF. The rearrangement uses TRDV2 and TRDJ1; the match to TRDD3 covers 12 bases. CDR3 length equals 16 residues. Per germline, CDR1 GEAIGNYY and CDR2 EKD. V shed 3 bases and J 3 bases; nucleotides not matched to a gene: 7.

The chain employs TRDV2 and TRDJ2, with 9 bases lining up with TRDD3. This CDR3 region has 17 residues. The V gene's germline CDR1 is GEAIGNYY and CDR2 EKD. V trimming: 5 bases; J trimming: 0 bases; junction bases outside the gene matches: 9. The CDR3 region is CACVLGIRPALTAQLFF. The CDR3 region has the DNA TGTGCCTGTGTACTGGGGATACGCCCTGCTTTGACAGCACAACTCTTCTTT.

About this clone itself: This may come from a read error, since a much larger clone is one base off. At the DNA level, this CDR3 is encoded by other sequences in the same sample as well. This chain joins TRDV2 and TRDJ1; 12 nucleotides line up with TRDD3. This CDR3 contains 20 residues. V lost 1 base, J lost 2 bases, and 16 bases stayed unmatched. Germline CDR1 GEAIGNYY, CDR2 EKD. The CDR3 sequence is CACDTVSLGDTVRKTDKLIF. The CDR3 DNA reads as TGTGCCTGTGACACTGTGAGCCTGGGGGATACGGTCCGGAAAACCGATAAACTCATCTTT.

In regard to this clone: A far larger clone is a single base away, which makes a read error likely. The same CDR3 arises from other DNA sequences in this sample as well. The chain employs TRDV2 and TRDJ1; no clear D gene. V was trimmed by 2 bases and J by 0 bases, leaving 18 bases between them. Germline CDR1 and CDR2: GEAIGNYY and EKD. The CDR3 is made up of 17 amino acids. CDR3 in DNA: TGTGCCTGTGACAGGCTGCAGGGGTCCCCCGACACCGATAAACTCATCTTT. Protein product: CACDRLQGSPDTDKLIF.

As concerns this clone: Given a far larger clone just one base away, this is likely a sequencing read error. This chain joins TRDV1 and TRDJ1; 9 bases match TRDD3. Per germline, CDR1 TSWWSYY and CDR2 QGS. V was clipped by 5 bases and J by 2 bases; unmatched bases: 33. The CDR3 spans 24 residues. This chain's CDR3 is CALGTPPSSILLGDTRLGTDKLIF. In DNA form, the CDR3 reads TGTGCTCTTGGGACCCCACCTAGTTCTATTTTACTGGGGGACACCAGGCTCGGGACCGATAAACTCATCTTT.

This clone is deemed large. Just one base apart from a much larger clone, this may be a read error. This chain uses TRDV2 with TRDJ1; D is uncertain. V was pared by 1 base and J by 1 base, with 9 bases between. CDR3 length: 14 residues. Germline V gene sequence: CDR1 GEAIGNYY, CDR2 EKD. The DNA for the CDR3 is TGTGCCTGTGACACGATTTGGCCCACCGATAAACTCATCTTT. Translation: CACDTIWPTDKLIF.

The chain joins TRDV1 to TRDJ1; TRDD2 matches at 7 bases. Germline V gene data show CDR1 as TSWWSYY and CDR2 as QGS. With V trimmed by 2 bases and J by 0 bases, 30 bases remained unmatched. The CDR3 spans 24 residues. For the CDR3, the DNA is TGTGCTCTTGGGGAATTCCCGCTTGCCTTCCTCCCTTCAGTTACTGTTCTGTACACCGATAAACTCATCTTT. Protein sequence: CALGEFPLAFLPSVTVLYTDKLIF.

As concerns this clone: At one boundary the junction diverges from the germline segment, which might be a read error. Different DNA sequences within this sample yield the same CDR3. This chain uses TRDV2 with TRDJ1; TRDD3 matches at 8 bases. This CDR3 comprises 24 residues. Per germline, CDR1 GEAIGNYY and CDR2 EKD. The CDR3 here is CACDSLSEPITGGDTRLGTDKLIF. CDR3 in DNA: TGTGCCTGTGACTCCCTTTCCGAACCCATTACTGGGGGGGACACCAGGCTCGGGACCGATAAACTCATCTTC.

Comment on this clone: This CDR3 is also generated by other DNA sequences in the sample. The rearrangement uses TRDV2 and TRDJ3, with 11 nucleotides matching TRDD3. Germline CDR1 and CDR2: GEAIGNYY and EKD. With 2 bases clipped from V and 0 bases from J, the junction kept 2 bases outside the gene matches. This CDR3 is built from 18 residues. CDR3 sequence reads: CACDSTGGYSWDTRQMFF. The CDR3 DNA reads TGTGCCTGTGACAGTACTGGGGGATACTCCTGGGACACCCGACAGATGTTTTTC.

To note about this clone: This likely reflects a read error, since a far larger clone is one base away. This chain links TRDV2 with TRDJ2; 7 nucleotides line up with TRDD3. Unmatched junction bases numbered 7, after V lost 3 bases and J lost 4 bases. The CDR3 runs to 15 residues. CDR1 GEAIGNYY and CDR2 EKD come from the germline V gene. The CDR3, as DNA: TGTGCCTGTGACCTTACTGGGGACCAGACAGCACAACTCTTCTTT. It yields the protein CACDLTGDQTAQLFF.

In this sample, this clone turned up once. Only one base separates this from a far larger clonotype, so it likely reflects a read error. The chain carries TRDV2 and TRDJ1; TRDD3 agrees at 8 bases. The germline CDR1 and CDR2 sequences are GEAIGNYY and EKD. V lost 4 bases, J lost 0 bases, and 12 bases stayed unmatched. This CDR3 comprises 17 residues. The CDR3 DNA sequence: TGTGCCTGTGAAACAATGGGGGATGCCCGGTACACCGATAAACTCATCTTT. Residues: CACETMGDARYTDKLIF.

This clone was seen a handful of times. The V gene is TRDV2, the J gene TRDJ1; 13 nucleotides match TRDD3. Per germline, CDR1 GEAIGNYY and CDR2 EKD. V lost 3 bases, J lost 3 bases, and 9 bases stayed unmatched. The CDR3 has 17 amino acids. In DNA form, the CDR3 reads TGTGCCTGTGACCCCTTACTGGGGGATACGCTTGCCGATAAACTCATCTTT. This encodes CACDPLLGDTLADKLIF.

V gene TRDV2 combines with J gene TRDJ3; no clear D gene. The V gene's germline CDR1 is GEAIGNYY and CDR2 EKD. The CDR3 consists of 19 residues. The V end lost 3 bases, the J end lost 0 bases, and 17 bases lay between the germline ends. CDR3 nucleotides: TGTGCCTGTGACCAGGGAGGGACCTCCAGCTCCTGGGACACCCGACAGATGTTTTTC. Its protein product is CACDQGGTSSSWDTRQMFF.

This clone was counted a few times. This chain links TRDV2 with TRDJ3, with TRDD3 identical over 10 bases. CDR1 and CDR2 from the germline V gene are GEAIGNYY and EKD. Trimming removed 0 bases from V and 0 bases from J; junction bases left unmatched: 1. The CDR3 covers 18 residues. As DNA, the CDR3 is TGTGCCTGTGACACCGGGGGGATACGCTCCTGGGACACCCGACAGATGTTTTTC. It is translated as CACDTGGIRSWDTRQMFF.

The chain is built from TRDV2 and TRDJ3, with a weak D call TRDD3 (5 bases). CDR3 length equals 23 residues. Deletions cut 0 bases from V and 0 bases from J, with 26 bases between. Looked up from germline, CDR1 is GEAIGNYY and CDR2 is EKD. The CDR3 DNA follows: TGTGCCTGTGACACCCCTCTTTCTGGAGGGGAGCCCTGGAGCTCCTGGGACACCCGACAGATGTTTTTC. This codes for CACDTPLSGGEPWSSWDTRQMFF.